This TCR beta chain appears in the sequencing data of a study of CXCR3-negative and CXCR3-positive naive CD8 T cells. The study's findings and limits: CXCR3-expressing naive cells carried TRB CDR3s more hydrophobic than those of CXCR3-negative naive cells.

With regard to this clonotype: The target antigen is unknown.

Libraries of TRB cDNA were made by 5' RACE and carried UMIs. TCRdb re-called the 5' RACE reads; every CDR3 protein appears as one record, without DNA. This table holds approximately 100,000 distinct CDR3 sequences. Germline values: CDR1 MGHRA, CDR2 YSYEKL. The CDR3 sequence is 16 residues long. V gene TRBV4-1 combines with J gene TRBJ1-1. The sequenced sample consisted of naive CXCR3+ CD8+ T cells from blood. The subset: CD45RO-CCR7+CD27+CD95- naive CD8+ T cells expressing CXCR3 (TNR3+). The receptor's source is a human donor in good health. Some clones in this sample may be carry-over from other donors' samples. CDR3 protein: CASSQDRWTANTEAFF.